This T cell receptor (beta chain) was identified during a study of blood T cell repertoires in COVID-19. The wider study: Whether acute or convalescent, the COVID-19 samples came from the United States, Italy and Spain. The cDNA or gDNA used as material had been derived from T cells, B-cell-depleted T cells, or PBMCs.

Original methodology: Amplification of reference gene primers provided the estimated nucleated cell counts. Profiling relied on immunoSEQ multiplex PCR, and the TCRdb table lists in-frame clones only, not all of them. From that table come the V and J calls and clone size; the DNA was used to work out D and trimming. Of 160,000 or so clones listed, around 76% were seen once; the top ten hold around 8%. CDR3 length: 15 residues. Sequencing used peripheral blood. V is TRBV21-1 and J is TRBJ2-7; the table's D call, TRBD1, was not checked against the DNA. TRBV21-1 is noted as a pseudogene. This receptor was identified in a woman aged 70-85 years with acute or convalescent COVID-19. The CDR3 reads CASSKPGQGGYEQYF. The CDR3, as DNA: TGTGCCAGCAGCAAACCGGGACAGGGGGGGTACGAGCAGTACTTC.